The sequence of this T cell receptor delta chain was determined in a study of gamma-delta T cells after stem cell transplantation. The germline V and J ends were trimmed by 3 bases and 0 bases, with 19 bases remaining between them. CDR1 is GEAIGNYY and CDR2 is EKD in the germline V gene. CDR3 length equals 17 residues. For this clone: TCRdb shows a much larger clone's protein in place of this DNA's translation, and the two differ at residue 9, likely through a read error; the protein shown is translated from the DNA.

TCRdb fed the RT-PCR reads into CATT to redo clone calling. In the table there are approximately 850 delta-chain clones, around 1.4% of which are singletons. Material: gamma-delta T cells. The chain couples TRDV2 to TRDJ1; a possible D gene is TRDD3 (6 bases). The receptor comes from a human donor. It is not recorded whose cells these are; they may come from a transplant donor. The DNA for the CDR3 is TGTGCCTGTGACCCCGTTGGGGGGAATCTCCACACCGATAAACTCATCTTT. Its translation is CACDPVGGNLHTDKLIF.